This record covers a single TCR beta chain. What antigen it recognizes has not been identified. No base quality information exists; no much larger clone differs at one position. Looking up the germline V gene yields CDR1 SGHRS and CDR2 YFSETQ. The CDR3 measures 17 amino acids from cysteine to phenylalanine. Only the CDR3 portion is preserved as DNA: 51 bases, with reading frame beginning at the first base. Germline trimming: 4 bases from V, 5 bases from J; junction bases outside gene matches: 16. The collaborating institutions used their own protocols to collect whole blood in K2EDTA tubes. Collaborator samples were shipped for TCRbeta analysis as frozen whole blood, isolated PBMCs, or DNA extracted from either sample type. TCRbeta CDR3 regions were amplified from genomic DNA using the immunoSEQ Assay, a bias-controlled multiplex PCR. For the original study's pipeline: The number of nucleated cells in each sample was estimated from the amplification of reference gene primers within the assay. To quantify the absolute abundance of each unique TCRbeta CDR3 rearrangement, sequence reads were collapsed and filtered. For each sample, productive Simpson clonality was calculated as the square root of Simpson's diversity index over productive rearrangements. TCRdb limited this immuneACCESS table to in-frame rearrangements with V and J called. A share of clones is missing; checked studies link under half to unresolved V genes, and the rest is unexplained. V, J and clone size are taken as reported in that table, and D and trimming were inferred from the DNA itself. In this sample the table shows tens of thousands of clones, roughly 78% of which occur a single time. The ten largest clones represent 1.2% of the sample.

The sample originates from a study of blood T cell repertoires in COVID-19 (dated by TCRdb to 2019 to 2021). Context from the whole study: Collaborator samples came from the United States, Italy and Spain and covered acute and convalescent phases of COVID-19. The sample metadata nearly always contained a de-identified subject ID, COVID-19 status, age in years and sex. Where available, HLA class I and class II types were obtained from metadata supplied by the sample provider rather than from assay-based typing. The repertoires were made available in a free public database intended to serve as a resource for research on the immune response to SARS-CoV-2. The material from the prospective study consisted of cDNA or gDNA derived from T cells, B-cell-depleted T cells, or PBMCs. Subjects who had been exposed to COVID-19, were actively infected with it, or had recovered from it provided the deeply sampled blood TCRbeta repertoires that made up the dataset. The samples were drawn from two sources: the first 160 participants of the ongoing ImmuneRACE study, and 1,000 to 1,500 subjects contributed by 6 global collaborators.

General findings and caveats noted by the study authors: The amount of clinical and demographic metadata varied by source and participant and was provided uncurated.

The chain uses TRBV5-1 and TRBJ1-1, with TRBD1 identical over 8 junction bases. This sequence was found in a woman of 80 years or more with acute or convalescent COVID-19. Source material: peripheral blood. The sequence in DNA is TGCGCCAGCAGCATGAGCCCCCGGACAGGGCCTGGGACTGAAGCTTTCTTT. Translated, it reads CASSMSPRTGPGTEAFF.